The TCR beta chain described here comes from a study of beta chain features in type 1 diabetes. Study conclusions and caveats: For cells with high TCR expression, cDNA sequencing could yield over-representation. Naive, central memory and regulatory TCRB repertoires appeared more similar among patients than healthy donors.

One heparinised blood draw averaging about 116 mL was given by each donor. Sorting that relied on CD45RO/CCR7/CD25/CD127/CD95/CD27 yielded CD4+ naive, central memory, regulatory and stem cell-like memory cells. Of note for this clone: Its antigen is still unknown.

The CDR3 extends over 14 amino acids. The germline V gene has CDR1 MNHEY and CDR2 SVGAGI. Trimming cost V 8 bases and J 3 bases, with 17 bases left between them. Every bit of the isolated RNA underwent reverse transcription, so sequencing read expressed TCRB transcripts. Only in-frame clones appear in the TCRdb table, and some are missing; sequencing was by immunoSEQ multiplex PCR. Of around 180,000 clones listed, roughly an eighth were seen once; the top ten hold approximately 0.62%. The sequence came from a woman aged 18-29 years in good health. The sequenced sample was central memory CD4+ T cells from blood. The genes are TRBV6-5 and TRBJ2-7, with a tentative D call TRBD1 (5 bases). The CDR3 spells CASGRQGDYYEQYF. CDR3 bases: TGTGCCAGCGGCCGGCAGGGTGATTACTACGAGCAGTACTTC.